The 29 T cell receptor beta chains given below trace back to one sample, sequenced in a study of CD8+CD57+ T cells in acquired aplastic anemia. Genomic DNA constituted the template upon which TCR beta VDJ and CDR3 profiling was performed. TCRdb called the reads again in MiXCR, with one record for every CDR3 protein. The sample records around 190,000 distinct CDR3 sequences, over 55% being singletons. The sequenced material came from sorted CD4+, CD8+, or CD8+CD57+ T cells (not recorded which) from PBMCs. These receptors originate from a human donor in good health.

The chain links TRBV2 to TRBJ2-5, with TRBD1 matching 8 bases. The V gene's germline CDR1 is SNHLY and CDR2 FYNNEI. V was pared by 8 bases and J by 4 bases, with 6 bases of the junction left unmatched. This CDR3 has 13 amino acids. CDR3: CASLPDRGETQYF. The CDR3 DNA reads TGTGCCAGCTTACCCGACAGGGGAGAGACCCAGTACTTC.

This clonotype has only one observation. The chain employs TRBV20-1 and TRBJ1-2, with 10 bases that match TRBD1. This CDR3 has 11 amino acids. The V segment lost 8 bases and the J segment 8 bases; nucleotides outside the gene matches: 5. CDR1 is DFQATT, CDR2 SNEGSKA, per germline (reference sequence). In DNA form, the CDR3 reads TGCAGTACCGACAGGGGGCTGGGCTACACCTTC. This encodes CSTDRGLGYTF.

CDR3 coding DNA: TGTGCCAGCAGTCCGTCTCGACTAGCGGGAGGGGGAGATACGCAGTATTTT. Encoded protein: CASSPSRLAGGGDTQYF. The gene calls are TRBV7-9 and TRBJ2-3; TRBD2 aligns across 14 bases. Per germline, CDR1 SEHNR and CDR2 FQNEAQ (reference sequence). The J segment lost 5 bases and the V segment lost 6 bases, leaving 10 bases of the junction unmatched. The CDR3 has 17 residues.

This clonotype has just one count. The V and J genes are TRBV7-9 and TRBJ2-7; 7 bases agree with TRBD2. This CDR3 is 15 amino acids long. V trimming: 1 base; J trimming: 7 bases; junction bases outside the gene matches: 10. Germline lookup yields CDR1 SEHNR and CDR2 FQNEAQ (reference sequence). The CDR3 DNA is TGTGCCAGCAGCTTAGTTGGGAAAGACGGGGGGGAGCAGTACTTC. It translates to CASSLVGKDGGEQYF.

The chain recombines TRBV7-8 with TRBJ2-1; TRBD2 aligns across 13 bases. CDR3 length: 14 amino acids. The J segment lost 15 bases and the V segment lost 5 bases, leaving 10 bases of the junction unmatched. Germline values: CDR1 SGHVS, CDR2 FQNEAQ. CDR3 sequence (DNA): TGTGCCAGCAGCCGGACTAGCGGGAGCTGGGATCGGTTCTTC. Residues: CASSRTSGSWDRFF. The complete variable domain, with remaining parts taken from reference TRBV7-8 and TRBJ2-1, reads GAGVSQSPRYKVAKRGQDVALRCDPISGHVSLFWYQQALGQGPEFLTYFQNEAQLDKSGLPSDRFFAERPEGSVSTLKIQRTQQEDSAVYLCASSRTSGSWDRFFGPGTRLTVL.

The chain combines TRBV9 with TRBJ2-7, with 8 bases lining up with TRBD2. CDR1 is SGDLS and CDR2 is YYNGEE in the germline V gene. The V segment lost 4 bases and the J segment 2 bases; nucleotides outside the gene matches: 8. There are 15 residues in the CDR3. The CDR3 region is CASSTGGLGAYEQYF. The CDR3 nucleotides read TGTGCCAGCAGCACTGGGGGACTAGGGGCCTACGAGCAGTACTTC.

This clonotype was seen only a few times. The chain joins TRBV24-1 to TRBJ2-1, with 9 bases aligning to TRBD1. CDR1 KGHDR and CDR2 SFDVKD come from the germline V gene. The CDR3 sequence is 15 residues long. Germline trimming cut 5 bases from V and 4 bases from J; bases unmatched to any gene: 5. The CDR3 DNA follows: TGTGCCACCAGTGTGAGAGGACAGGGGTACAATGAGCAGTTCTTC. It encodes CATSVRGQGYNEQFF.

A few counts support this clonotype. The chain combines TRBV5-8 with TRBJ1-1; D gene uncertain. CDR1 is SGHTS and CDR2 is YDEGEE in the germline V gene. V lost 4 bases and J lost 3, with 16 bases in between. CDR3 length equals 15 residues. The CDR3 region is CASSLVVWLDTEAFF. For the CDR3, the DNA is TGTGCCAGCAGCCTAGTGGTTTGGTTGGACACTGAAGCTTTCTTT.

This clonotype was seen ten or more times. This chain connects TRBV7-9 to TRBJ1-3; D not resolved. Germline V gives CDR1 SEHNR, CDR2 FQNEAQ (reference sequence). This CDR3 comprises 12 residues. The V gene lost 1 base and the J gene lost 6 bases, with 4 bases spanning the gap. Here the CDR3 reads CASSLGVNTIYF. CDR3 coding DNA: TGTGCCAGCAGCTTAGGGGTAAACACCATATATTTT.

There are many counts of this clonotype. The chain employs TRBV5-8 and TRBJ2-1; D remains ambiguous. Germline loops: CDR1 SGHTS, CDR2 YDEGEE. This CDR3 is built from 13 residues. Trimming stripped 6 bases from V and 5 bases from J, with 12 bases between. CDR3 protein: CASTTLQNNEQFF. The DNA of the CDR3 is TGTGCCAGCACGACTCTGCAAAACAATGAGCAGTTCTTC.

V and J are TRBV5-8 and TRBJ2-7; no clear D. V was trimmed by 0 bases and J by 12 bases, leaving 10 bases between them. CDR1 and CDR2 (germline): SGHTS, YDEGEE. The CDR3 consists of 11 residues. The CDR3 reads CASSLEGYRYF. The CDR3 DNA reads as TGTGCCAGCAGCTTGGAGGGTTATCGGTACTTC.

The CDR3 sequence: CASSYPGMEETQYF. The CDR3 bases are TGTGCCAGCAGTTACCCAGGGATGGAAGAGACCCAGTACTTC. V gene TRBV6-5 combines with J gene TRBJ2-5, with D tentatively TRBD1 (5 bases). Germline V gene data show CDR1 as MNHEY and CDR2 as SVGAGI. V lost 2 bases and J lost 3, with 10 bases in between. The length of the CDR3 is 14 residues.

This chain connects TRBV7-8 to TRBJ2-2; TRBD1 is a possible D gene (6 bases). CDR1 SGHVS and CDR2 FQNEAQ come from the germline V gene. The V and J ends lost 5 bases and 0 bases respectively, with 10 bases between them. CDR3 size: 15 residues. CDR3 in amino acids: CASSPGQTNTGELFF. CDR3 coding DNA: TGTGCCAGCAGCCCAGGACAGACGAACACCGGGGAGCTGTTTTTT.

The chain combines TRBV19 with TRBJ1-5; 8 bases match TRBD1. The CDR3 has 15 residues. J lost 4 bases, V lost 5 bases, and 7 bases had no gene match. Germline loops: CDR1 LNHDA, CDR2 SQIVND (reference sequence). This chain's CDR3 is CASSGTRTGNQPQHF. Here the CDR3 DNA reads TGTGCCAGTAGTGGGACAAGGACAGGGAATCAGCCCCAGCATTTT.

This chain joins TRBV20-1 and TRBJ2-2; maybe TRBD1 (6 bases). Trimming cost V 6 bases and J 0 bases, with 11 bases left between them. Germline lookup yields CDR1 DFQATT and CDR2 SNEGSKA (reference sequence). The CDR3 consists of 14 residues. In nucleotides, the CDR3 is TGCAGTGCGAGGACAGAGGCGAACACCGGGGAGCTGTTTTTT. Its translation: CSARTEANTGELFF.

This clonotype came up a few times. The CDR3 nucleotides are TGTGCCAGCAGCTTCGCAGCGAGCAATCAGCCCCAGCATTTT. Protein: CASSFAASNQPQHF. The V and J genes are TRBV7-2 and TRBJ1-5; no definite D call. The CDR3 extends over 14 amino acids. Germline V gene sequence: CDR1 SGHTA, CDR2 FQGNSA. V was clipped by 3 bases and J by 1 base, with 7 bases between them.

The genes are TRBV7-6 and TRBJ2-1; D remains unclear. The CDR3 loop spans 12 amino acids. Germline V gene sequence: CDR1 SGHVS, CDR2 FNYEAQ. Between the trimmed V and J ends, which lost 5 bases and 9 bases, there was a span of 11 bases. This CDR3 reads CASSPGVAEQFF. The DNA of the CDR3 is TGTGCCAGCAGCCCTGGGGTTGCTGAGCAGTTCTTC.

This clonotype was seen repeatedly, ten times or more. The chain has TRBV4-2 and TRBJ1-5; maybe TRBD1 (5 bases). Trimming cost V 3 bases and J 5 bases, with 17 bases left between them. CDR3 size: 16 residues. Germline V gene lookup returns CDR1 LGHNA and CDR2 YNFKEQ. The CDR3 coding sequence is TGTGCCAGCAGCCACCACTTCGGGGACGCCGATCAGCCCCAGCATTTT. Protein product: CASSHHFGDADQPQHF.

The rearrangement joins TRBV2 to TRBJ2-2; 7 bases are shared with TRBD2. This CDR3 comprises 14 residues. Germline lookup yields CDR1 SNHLY and CDR2 FYNNEI. Unmatched junction bases numbered 9, after V lost 8 bases and J lost 6 bases. The DNA for the CDR3 is TGTGCCAGCCGGGAGGCCTTCCCTGCCGGGGAGCTGTTTTTT. This codes for CASREAFPAGELFF.

This clonotype was observed a handful of times. The chain couples TRBV5-1 to TRBJ2-7; either TRBD1 or TRBD2 may supply D (5 bases each). CDR1 SGHRS and CDR2 YFSETQ come from the germline V gene. The CDR3 length is 11 residues. Trimming shortened V by 3 bases and J by 11 bases, and 12 bases separated the two germline ends. The CDR3 bases are TGCGCCAGCAGCTCCGGGACGATGGAGTACTTC. This codes for CASSSGTMEYF.

The rearrangement joins TRBV19 to TRBJ1-3; D is unclear. Trimming left V 3 bases short and J 0 bases short, with 6 bases between. The CDR3 is 14 amino acids. Germline V lookup: CDR1 LNHDA, CDR2 SQIVND (reference sequence). As DNA, the CDR3 is TGTGCCAGTAGTATTCATCGCTCTGGAAACACCATATATTTT. It encodes CASSIHRSGNTIYF.

The rearrangement links TRBV20-1 to TRBJ1-1; no reliable D call. V was shortened by 3 bases and J by 4 bases, with 12 bases between the two germline ends. Germline V gene sequence: CDR1 DFQATT, CDR2 SNEGSKA (reference sequence). The length of the CDR3 is 13 residues. CDR3: CSARSPVGTEAFF. For the CDR3, the DNA is TGCAGTGCTAGGTCCCCGGTAGGCACTGAAGCTTTCTTT.

The rearrangement links TRBV10-2 to TRBJ1-5; tentatively, D is TRBD1 (5 bases). CDR3 size: 12 residues. Germline V CDR1 and CDR2: WSHSY, SAAADI. Between the trimmed V and J ends, which lost 6 bases and 7 bases, there was a span of 10 bases. Written as DNA, the CDR3 is TGCGCCAGCAGGGACAAATCACAGCCCCAGCATTTT. Encoded protein: CASRDKSQPQHF.

The CDR3 DNA follows: TGCAGTGCTAGCGGGGGCAACAATGAGCAGTTCTTC. This translates into CSASGGNNEQFF. The genes are TRBV20-1 and TRBJ2-1; possibly TRBD1 or TRBD2 for D (6 bases each). The germline V gene encodes CDR1 DFQATT and CDR2 SNEGSKA (reference sequence). The CDR3 is 12 amino acids. V was clipped by 3 bases and J by 5 bases, with 8 bases between them.

This chain's CDR3 is CASSFGGAPYEQYF. In nucleotides, the CDR3 is TGTGCCAGCAGCTTTGGGGGGGCCCCCTACGAGCAGTACTTC. The chain uses TRBV7-9 and TRBJ2-7, with D possibly TRBD2 on 7 matching bases. With 3 bases removed from V and 2 bases from J, the gap between germline ends came to 11 bases. There are 14 residues in the CDR3. CDR1 and CDR2 (germline): SEHNR, FQNEAQ (reference sequence).

The J gene is TRBJ1-1, the V gene TRBV5-6, with 7 bases lining up with TRBD1. V lost 5 bases, J lost 4 bases, and 8 bases stayed unmatched. CDR1 is SGHDT, CDR2 YYEEEE, per germline. CDR3 length: 14 residues. In nucleotides, the CDR3 is TGTGCCAGCAGGTCCACAGGGGAGAGCACTGAAGCTTTCTTT. This codes for CASRSTGESTEAFF.

V usage is TRBV25-1 and J usage is TRBJ2-7, with D perhaps being TRBD1 or TRBD2 (5 bases each). V was trimmed by 3 bases and J by 1 base, leaving 13 bases between them. The length of the CDR3 is 15 residues. Germline lookup yields CDR1 MGHDK and CDR2 SYGVNS. Here the CDR3 reads CASSEGVGRSYEQYF. The CDR3 DNA sequence: TGTGCCAGCAGTGAGGGGGTCGGGCGATCCTACGAGCAGTACTTC.

Ten or more counts support this clonotype. The chain is built from TRBV2 and TRBJ2-4; D unclear. This CDR3 has 14 residues. Trimming left V 3 bases short and J 7 bases short, with 13 bases between. Germline V lookup: CDR1 SNHLY, CDR2 FYNNEI. The CDR3: CASSEGLASNIQYF. The CDR3 DNA reads as TGTGCCAGCAGTGAGGGGTTAGCCTCTAACATTCAGTACTTC.

This clonotype was counted ten times or more. The chain joins TRBV4-2 to TRBJ1-1, with D unresolved. Looked up from germline, CDR1 is LGHNA and CDR2 is YNFKEQ. CDR3 length: 15 amino acids. Deletions cut 0 bases from V and 0 bases from J, with 8 bases between. The chain's CDR3 is CASSQESGVNTEAFF. The CDR3 DNA sequence: TGTGCCAGCAGCCAAGAGTCCGGAGTGAACACTGAAGCTTTCTTT.